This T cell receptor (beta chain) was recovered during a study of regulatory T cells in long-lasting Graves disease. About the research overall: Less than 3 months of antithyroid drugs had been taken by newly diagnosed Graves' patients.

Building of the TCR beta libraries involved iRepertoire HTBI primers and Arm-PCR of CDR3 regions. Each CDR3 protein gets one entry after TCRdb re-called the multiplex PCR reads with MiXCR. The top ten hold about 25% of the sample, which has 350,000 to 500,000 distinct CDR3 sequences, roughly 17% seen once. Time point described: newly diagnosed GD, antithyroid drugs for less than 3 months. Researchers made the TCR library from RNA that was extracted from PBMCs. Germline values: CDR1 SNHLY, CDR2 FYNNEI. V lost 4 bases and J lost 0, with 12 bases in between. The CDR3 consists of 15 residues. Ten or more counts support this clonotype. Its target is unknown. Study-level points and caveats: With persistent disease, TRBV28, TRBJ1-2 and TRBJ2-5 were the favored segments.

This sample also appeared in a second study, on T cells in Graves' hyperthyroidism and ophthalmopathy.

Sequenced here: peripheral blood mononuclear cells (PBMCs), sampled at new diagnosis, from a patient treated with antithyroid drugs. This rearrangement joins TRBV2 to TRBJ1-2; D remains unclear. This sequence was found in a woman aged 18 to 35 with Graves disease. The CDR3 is CASSADGVTNYGYTF. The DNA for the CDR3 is TGTGCCAGCAGTGCGGACGGGGTTACTAACTATGGCTACACCTTC.